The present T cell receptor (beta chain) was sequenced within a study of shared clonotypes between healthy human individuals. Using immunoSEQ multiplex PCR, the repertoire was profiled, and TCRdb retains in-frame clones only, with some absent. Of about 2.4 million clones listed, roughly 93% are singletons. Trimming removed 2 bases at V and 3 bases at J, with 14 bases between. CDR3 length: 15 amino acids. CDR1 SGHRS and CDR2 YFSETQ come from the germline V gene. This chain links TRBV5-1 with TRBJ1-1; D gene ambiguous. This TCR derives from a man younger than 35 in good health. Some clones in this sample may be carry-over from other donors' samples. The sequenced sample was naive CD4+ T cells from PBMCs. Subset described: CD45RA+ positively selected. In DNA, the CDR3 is TGCGCCAGCAGCTTTCGAGGGAGTATGGACACTGAAGCTTTCTTT. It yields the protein CASSFRGSMDTEAFF. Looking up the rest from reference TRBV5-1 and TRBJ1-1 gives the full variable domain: KAGVTQTPRYLIKTRGQQVTLSCSPISGHRSVSWYQQTPGQGLQFLFEYFSETQRNKGNFPGRFSGRQFSNSRSEMNVSTLELGDSALYLCASSFRGSMDTEAFFGQGTRLTVV.